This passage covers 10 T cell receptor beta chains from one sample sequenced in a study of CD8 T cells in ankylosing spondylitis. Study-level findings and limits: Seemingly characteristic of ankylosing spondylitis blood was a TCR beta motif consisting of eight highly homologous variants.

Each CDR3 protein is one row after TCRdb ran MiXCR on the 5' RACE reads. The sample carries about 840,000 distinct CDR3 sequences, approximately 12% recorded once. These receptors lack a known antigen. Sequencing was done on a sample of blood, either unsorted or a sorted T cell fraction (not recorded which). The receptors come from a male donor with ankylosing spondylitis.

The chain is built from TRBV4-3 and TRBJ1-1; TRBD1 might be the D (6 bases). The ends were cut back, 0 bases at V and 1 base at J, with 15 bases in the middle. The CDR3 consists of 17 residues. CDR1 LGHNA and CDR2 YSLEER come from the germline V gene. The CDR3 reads CASSQDQRDTENTEAFF. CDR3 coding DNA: TGCGCCAGCAGCCAAGATCAGCGGGACACAGAGAACACTGAAGCTTTCTTT.

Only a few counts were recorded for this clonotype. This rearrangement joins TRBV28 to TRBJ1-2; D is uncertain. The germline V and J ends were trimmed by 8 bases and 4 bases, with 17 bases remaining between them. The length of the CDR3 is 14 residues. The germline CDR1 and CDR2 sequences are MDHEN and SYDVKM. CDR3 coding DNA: TGTGCCAGCGGCGAGATCCGTACCCCCTATGGCTACACCTTC. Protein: CASGEIRTPYGYTF.

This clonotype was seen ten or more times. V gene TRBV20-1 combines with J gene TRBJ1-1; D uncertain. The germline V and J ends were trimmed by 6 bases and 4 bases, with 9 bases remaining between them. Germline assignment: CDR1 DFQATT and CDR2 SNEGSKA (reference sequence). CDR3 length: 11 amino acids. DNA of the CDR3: TGCAGTGCCTCCGGGCCCACTGAAGCTTTCTTT. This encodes CSASGPTEAFF.

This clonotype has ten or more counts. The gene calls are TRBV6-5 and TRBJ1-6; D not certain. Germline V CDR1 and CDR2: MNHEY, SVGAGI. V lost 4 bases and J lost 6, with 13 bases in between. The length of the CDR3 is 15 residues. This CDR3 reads CASSLWDLPNSPLHF. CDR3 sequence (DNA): TGTGCCAGCAGTTTATGGGATTTACCTAATTCACCCCTCCACTTT.

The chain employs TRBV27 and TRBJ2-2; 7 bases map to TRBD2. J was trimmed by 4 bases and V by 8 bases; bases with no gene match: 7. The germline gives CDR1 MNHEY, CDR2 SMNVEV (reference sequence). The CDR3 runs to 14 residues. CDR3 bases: TGTGCCAGCCGATCGGGCGGGGGCACCGGGGAGCTGTTTTTT. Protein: CASRSGGGTGELFF.

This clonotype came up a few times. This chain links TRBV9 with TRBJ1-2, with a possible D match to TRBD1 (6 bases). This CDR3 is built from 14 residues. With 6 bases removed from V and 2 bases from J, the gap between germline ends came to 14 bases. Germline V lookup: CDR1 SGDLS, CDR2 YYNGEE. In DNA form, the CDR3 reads TGTGCCAGCACCCAAGGGGGGGGAAACTATGGCTACACCTTC. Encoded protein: CASTQGGGNYGYTF.

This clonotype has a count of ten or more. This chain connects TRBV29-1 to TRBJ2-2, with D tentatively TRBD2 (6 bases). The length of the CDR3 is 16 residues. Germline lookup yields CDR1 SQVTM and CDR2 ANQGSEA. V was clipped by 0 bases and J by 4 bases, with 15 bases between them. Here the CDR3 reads CSVEDRGTGSTGELFF. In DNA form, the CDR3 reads TGCAGCGTTGAAGATCGGGGGACGGGGTCCACCGGGGAGCTGTTTTTT.

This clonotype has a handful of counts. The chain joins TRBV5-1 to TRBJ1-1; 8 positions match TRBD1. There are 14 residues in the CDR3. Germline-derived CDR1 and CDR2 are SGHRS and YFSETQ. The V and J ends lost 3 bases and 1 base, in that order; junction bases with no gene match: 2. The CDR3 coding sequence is TGCGCCAGCAGCTCAGGGGGCGGGAACACTGAAGCTTTCTTT. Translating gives CASSSGGGNTEAFF.

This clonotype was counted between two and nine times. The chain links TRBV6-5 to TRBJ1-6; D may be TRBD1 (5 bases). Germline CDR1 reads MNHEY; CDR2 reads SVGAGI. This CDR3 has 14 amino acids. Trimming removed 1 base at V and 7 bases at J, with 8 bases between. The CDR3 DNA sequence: TGTGCCAGCAGTTACTGGGGGAAAAATTCACCCCTCCACTTT. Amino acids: CASSYWGKNSPLHF.

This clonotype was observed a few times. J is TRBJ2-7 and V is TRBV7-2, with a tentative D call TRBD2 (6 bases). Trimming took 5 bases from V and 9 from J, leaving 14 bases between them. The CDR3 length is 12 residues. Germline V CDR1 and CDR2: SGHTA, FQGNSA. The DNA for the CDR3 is TGTGCCAGCAGCACTGGGACTCCGTGGCAGTACTTC. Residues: CASSTGTPWQYF.